This TCR beta chain was retrieved from a study of cytomegalovirus exposure and HLA in healthy donors. Findings of the study overall: Sequencing probably produced one cluster of sequence variants that were highly shared. Confirmation in vitro established that three CMV-associated chains were specific for CMV antigens. Analyses of presence and absence presupposed an approximately uniform sequencing depth across donors.

Note on this clone: What it binds is unknown.

The PCR used 60 Vbeta and 13 Jbeta primers. The data were produced by immunoSEQ multiplex PCR, yet TCRdb's version contains in-frame clones alone and is incomplete. The data contain about 110,000 clones, about 73% of them singletons. The CDR3 is 14 amino acids. Germline V lookup: CDR1 MDHEN, CDR2 SYDVKM. J lost 5 bases, V lost 8 bases, and 9 bases had no gene match. The sequencing sample was made of PBMCs. The TCR was taken from a woman younger than 45 in good health and CMV-seronegative. The V and J genes are TRBV28 and TRBJ2-3; TRBD2 aligns across 8 bases. CDR3 sequence reads: CASRTGTRGDTQYF. CDR3 bases: TGTGCCAGCCGGACCGGGACTAGGGGAGATACGCAGTATTTT.